The 15 T cell receptor beta chains reported below all come from one sample, sequenced in a study of blood T cells in healthy people across ages. A second about 7 to 11 cycle PCR used barcoded and J-beta primers. TCRdb recomputed calls from the 5' RACE reads with MiXCR, one row per CDR3 protein. The sample has some 1.6 million distinct CDR3 sequences, about 31% seen once. The specimen sequenced was blood. The receptors come from a woman in her 30s in good health.

The chain is built from TRBV5-1 and TRBJ2-6, with D possibly TRBD1 on 6 matching bases. Germline CDR1 and CDR2: SGHRS and YFSETQ. The length of the CDR3 is 17 residues. Trimming cost V 0 bases and J 3 bases, with 13 bases left between them. The CDR3, as DNA: TGCGCCAGCAGCTTGGGACAGGCCGGTCTTGGGGCCAACGTCCTGACTTTC. It is translated as CASSLGQAGLGANVLTF.

This clonotype turned up a few times. The chain has TRBV24-1 and TRBJ2-6; 8 bases are a match to TRBD1. The CDR3 is 15 residues long. Trimming cost V 9 bases and J 0 bases; bases outside gene matches: 3. From germline, CDR1 is KGHDR and CDR2 SFDVKD. The CDR3 loop reads CATGQGRSGANVLTF. The CDR3 region has the DNA TGTGCCACCGGACAGGGACGCTCTGGGGCCAACGTCCTGACTTTC.

This clonotype was observed a handful of times. This chain connects TRBV12-3 or TRBV12-4 to TRBJ2-1; 11 bases are a match to TRBD2. After removal of 2 bases from V and 5 bases from J, the junction contained 5 bases not matched to a gene. This CDR3 contains 16 residues. The CDR3 DNA follows: TGTGCCAGCAGTTTAAGGTCTAGCGGGAGGCACAATGAGCAGTTCTTC. Its translation: CASSLRSSGRHNEQFF.

V gene TRBV7-2 combines with J gene TRBJ2-5; tentative D call: TRBD2 (5 bases). Matching the DNA end better, TRBJ2-7 makes the J call doubtful. This CDR3 has 13 residues. Germline CDR1 SGHTA, CDR2 FQGNSA. CDR3 nucleotides: TGTGCCAGCAGCTCTATAGAGGGAGACGAGCAGTACTTC. Protein product: CASSSIEGDEQYF.

This clonotype was picked up a small number of times. The chain links TRBV4-2 to TRBJ1-2; no firm D call. CDR3 length: 18 residues. V lost 1 base and J lost 4, with 22 bases in between. CDR1 and CDR2 from the germline V gene are LGHNA and YNFKEQ. In DNA, the CDR3 is TGTGCCAGCAGCCAAGCACACGGCGTCAACCCGCTATTCTATGGCTACACCTTC. This encodes CASSQAHGVNPLFYGYTF.

This clonotype was counted between two and nine times. The chain is built from TRBV6-1 and TRBJ2-4; a possible D gene is TRBD1 (6 bases). Trimming stripped 0 bases from V and 0 bases from J, with 18 bases between. This CDR3 spans 19 amino acids. Germline V gene data show CDR1 as MNHNS and CDR2 as SASEGT. DNA of the CDR3: TGTGCCAGCAGTGAAGCGCTAGTGGGACACGTGTTAGCCAAAAACATTCAGTACTTC. Protein product: CASSEALVGHVLAKNIQYF.

This sequence joins TRBV9 and TRBJ2-5; 9 positions agree with TRBD2. The CDR3 runs 15 residues. Germline trimming cut 4 bases from V and 4 bases from J; bases unmatched to any gene: 8. Germline assignment: CDR1 SGDLS and CDR2 YYNGEE. The CDR3 sequence is CASSLSGGPGETQYF. For the CDR3, the DNA is TGTGCCAGCAGCCTCAGCGGGGGGCCGGGAGAGACCCAGTACTTC. The whole variable domain, filled in from reference TRBV9 and TRBJ2-5, reads DSGVTQTPKHLITATGQRVTLRCSPRSGDLSVYWYQQSLDQGLQFLIQYYNGEERAKGNILERFSAQQFPDLHSELNLSSLELGDSALYFCASSLSGGPGETQYFGPGTRLLVL.

This clonotype occurred a few times. The V call is TRBV15, the J call TRBJ2-1, with 8 nucleotides matching TRBD1. The V gene's germline CDR1 is LNHNV and CDR2 YYDKDF (reference sequence). V dropped 8 bases and J dropped 8; count of bases not matched to a gene: 11. The CDR3 is 14 amino acids. The DNA for the CDR3 is TGTGCCACCTCCGGACAGGGCGCTGGGGATGAGCAGTTCTTC. Amino acid sequence: CATSGQGAGDEQFF.

Note on this clonotype: A read error is possible here, since a much larger clone lies one base away. J is TRBJ2-7 and V is TRBV29-1; perhaps TRBD1 as D (5 bases). Germline V lookup: CDR1 SQVTM, CDR2 ANQGSEA. Trimming took 6 bases from V and 5 from J, leaving 17 bases between them. This CDR3 has 13 residues. The CDR3 DNA is TGCAGCGTCCTTGTGCAGGGTAAGGACGAGCAGTACTTC. As protein: CSVLVQGKDEQYF.

J is TRBJ2-3 and V is TRBV7-8; D is unresolved. This CDR3 comprises 16 residues. The germline V gene encodes CDR1 SGHVS and CDR2 FQNEAQ. Trimming pared 6 bases from V and 3 bases from J, leaving 19 bases between. The CDR3 nucleotides read TGTGCCAGCAGGCCAGAAGGGTACTCCGGGACAGATACGCAGTATTTT. It is translated as CASRPEGYSGTDTQYF. The full variable domain, with the rest looked up from reference TRBV7-8 and TRBJ2-3, is GAGVSQSPRYKVAKRGQDVALRCDPISGHVSLFWYQQALGQGPEFLTYFQNEAQLDKSGLPSDRFFAERPEGSVSTLKIQRTQQEDSAVYLCASRPEGYSGTDTQYFGPGTRLTVL.

This sequence joins TRBV20-1 and TRBJ2-1, with D tentatively TRBD2 (5 bases). The V end lost 3 bases, the J end lost 2 bases, and 20 bases lay between the germline ends. Germline CDR1 is DFQATT and CDR2 is SNEGSKA (reference sequence). The CDR3 runs 17 residues. CDR3: CSASDVGLRSPYNEQFF. CDR3 nucleotide sequence: TGCAGTGCTAGCGATGTAGGACTCAGATCCCCCTACAATGAGCAGTTCTTC.

The V call is TRBV4-2, the J call TRBJ2-3; 14 positions agree with TRBD2. The CDR3 totals 18 residues. Germline V gene sequence: CDR1 LGHNA, CDR2 YNFKEQ. The J segment lost 8 bases and the V segment lost 2 bases, leaving 12 bases of the junction unmatched. In DNA, the CDR3 is TGTGCCAGCAGCCAACTTACCCGAGGGACTAGCGGGAGAAGTACGCAGTATTTT. Its protein is CASSQLTRGTSGRSTQYF.

This clonotype was counted many times. The V gene is TRBV2, the J gene TRBJ2-3; D tentatively reads TRBD1 or TRBD2 (6 bases each). There are 12 residues in the CDR3. V was shortened by 6 bases and J by 6 bases, with 10 bases between the two germline ends. Germline loops: CDR1 SNHLY, CDR2 FYNNEI. DNA of the CDR3: TGTGCCAGCAGCGGGGGCGGGGATACGCAGTATTTT. This encodes CASSGGGDTQYF.

This clonotype was recorded a few times. The V call is TRBV10-2, the J call TRBJ2-7; 9 nucleotides align to TRBD2. The length of the CDR3 is 13 residues. The germline V gene encodes CDR1 WSHSY and CDR2 SAAADI. V dropped 6 bases and J dropped 3; count of bases not matched to a gene: 3. CDR3: CASRASGVYEQYF. Written as DNA, the CDR3 is TGCGCCAGCAGGGCTAGCGGGGTCTACGAGCAGTACTTC.

This clonotype was observed a single time. The chain combines TRBV20-1 with TRBJ2-7; D call uncertain. The CDR3 is made up of 13 amino acids. Germline CDR1 reads DFQATT; CDR2 reads SNEGSKA (reference sequence). The V gene lost 5 bases and the J gene lost 3 bases, with 14 bases spanning the gap. The CDR3 region has the DNA TGCAGTGCTCGACATCGCTGCATCTACGAGCAGTACTTC. The encoded protein is CSARHRCIYEQYF.